This TCR beta chain was profiled in a study of blood T cell repertoires in COVID-19. From germline, CDR1 is SGHNT and CDR2 YYREEE (reference sequence). This CDR3 has 14 residues. The V and J ends lost 7 bases and 2 bases, in that order; junction bases with no gene match: 9. This clone was picked up a small number of times. Here immunoSEQ multiplex PCR was the method, and the copy in TCRdb shows in-frame clones only, minus some. The sample holds about 140,000 clones, 84% seen once. Sequencing used peripheral blood. The V call is TRBV5-4, the J call TRBJ2-7; TRBD2 matches at 7 bases. The TCR was taken from a man aged 55-75 years with active or convalescent COVID-19. Here the CDR3 reads CASGEWGGPYEQYF. The CDR3 nucleotides read TGTGCCAGCGGCGAGTGGGGGGGTCCCTACGAGCAGTACTTC.